The rows below give T cell receptor beta chains drawn from one sample of a study of cytomegalovirus exposure and HLA in healthy donors. TCRdb's table, derived via immunoSEQ multiplex PCR, lists solely in-frame clones and lacks some. The sample holds roughly 60,000 clones. The sequencing input was PBMCs. The receptors shown here come from a woman under 30 in good health and CMV-seronegative. Both conserved end residues are part of each CDR3. A D gene is named only where the DNA matches it firmly.

cdr3_aa cdr3_nt v_call d_call j_call
CASTTLGATEAFF TGTGCCAGCACTACTTTAGGGGCCACTGAAGCTTTCTTT TRBV28 . TRBJ1-1
CASTPAEPDEQYF TGTGCCAGCACGCCGGCGGAGCCAGACGAGCAGTACTTC TRBV25-1 . TRBJ2-7
CASSPDSGATDEQFF TGTGCCAGCAGCCCCGATAGCGGGGCGACGGATGAGCAGTTCTTC TRBV4-2 TRBD2 TRBJ2-1
CASSLRTGAPHGYTF TGCGCCAGCAGCTTACGGACAGGGGCCCCACATGGCTACACCTTC TRBV5-1 TRBD1 TRBJ1-2
CASSRAGTSYGYTF TGCGCCAGCAGCCGAGCCGGGACAAGCTATGGCTACACCTTC TRBV4-1 . TRBJ1-2
CASSGQGGSNQPQHF TGTGCCAGCAGCGGGCAGGGGGGTAGCAATCAGCCCCAGCATTTT TRBV5-6 TRBD1 TRBJ1-5
CASSSTGTGELFF TGTGCCAGCAGCTCGACAGGGACCGGGGAGCTGTTTTTT TRBV11-3 TRBD1 TRBJ2-2
CASSLALRGETQYF TGTGCTAGCAGCTTAGCGTTACGGGGGGAGACCCAGTACTTC TRBV7-7 . TRBJ2-5
CASRKLGGDEKLFF TGCGCCAGCAGGAAACTTGGCGGGGATGAAAAACTGTTTTTT TRBV4-1 . TRBJ1-4
CASSPFSITGRETQYF TGTGCCAGCAGTCCCTTTTCCATTACAGGGCGGGAGACCCAGTACTTC TRBV7-9 . TRBJ2-5
CAYTQGYYEQYF TGTGCCTACACGCAGGGTTACTACGAGCAGTACTTC TRBV30 . TRBJ2-7
CAWTAGGSGTGGMRGYTF TGTGCCTGGACCGCTGGGGGATCCGGGACAGGGGGTATGCGGGGCTACACCTTC TRBV30 TRBD1 TRBJ1-2
CASSRTSGANTGELFF TGTGCCAGCAGCAGAACTTCAGGGGCGAACACCGGGGAGCTGTTTTTT TRBV9 . TRBJ2-2
CASSPFRTVSGNTIYF TGTGCCAGCAGCCCTTTTCGGACAGTCTCTGGAAACACCATATATTTT TRBV7-6 . TRBJ1-3
CASIEAGNTEAFF TGTGCCAGCATCGAAGCGGGGAACACTGAAGCTTTCTTT TRBV28 . TRBJ1-1
CASYGGVSYNEQFF TGTGCCAGTTACGGGGGAGTCTCCTACAATGAGCAGTTCTTC TRBV19 . TRBJ2-1
CASSVDGSSSYEQYF TGTGCCAGCAGCGTAGACGGTTCTAGCTCCTACGAGCAGTACTTC TRBV9 . TRBJ2-7
CASSPSVNTEAFF TGTGCCAGCTCACCATCAGTGAACACTGAAGCTTTCTTT TRBV18 . TRBJ1-1
CASSLPRTPYEQYF TGTGCCAGCAGCCTCCCTCGAACACCCTACGAGCAGTACTTC TRBV11-2 . TRBJ2-7